This entry lists 10 T cell receptor beta chains sequenced from one sample in a study of blood T cell repertoires in COVID-19. The data were produced by immunoSEQ multiplex PCR, yet TCRdb's version contains in-frame clones alone and is incomplete. The data show about 250,000 clones, less than 85% seen once. The sample taken for sequencing was peripheral blood. The receptor set was obtained from a woman aged 80 or over with active or convalescent COVID-19.

The gene calls are TRBV7-6 and TRBJ1-6, with TRBD1 matching over 7 bases. The junction had 8 bases not matched to a gene; V was cut back by 5 bases and J by 7 bases. CDR1 is SGHVS and CDR2 is FNYEAQ in the germline V gene. The CDR3 sequence is 15 residues long. The CDR3 DNA reads TGTGCCAGCAGCCCAGGGACAGAGAGAAATTCACCCCTCCACTTT. Protein product: CASSPGTERNSPLHF.

For the CDR3, the DNA is TGTGCCAGCACTCCCGGGACAGGAGGCGATGGCTACACCTTC. Translating gives CASTPGTGGDGYTF. The J gene is TRBJ1-2, the V gene TRBV6-5; 8 bases align to TRBD1. CDR1 MNHEY and CDR2 SVGAGI come from the germline V gene. V shed 7 bases, J shed 6 bases, and the junction held 10 bases outside the gene matches. The CDR3 is made up of 14 amino acids.

V usage is TRBV11-2 and J usage is TRBJ2-3, with 7 nucleotides matching TRBD1. The CDR3 consists of 14 residues. Trimming at V came to 8 bases and at J to 2 bases, leaving 7 bases not matched to a gene. Germline CDR1 reads SGHAT; CDR2 reads FQNNGV. In DNA form, the CDR3 reads TGTGCCAGCGGTTGGGACAGATCCACAGATACGCAGTATTTT. Protein product: CASGWDRSTDTQYF.

This chain connects TRBV5-6 to TRBJ2-7; possible D gene TRBD1, 6 bases. Trimming removed 4 bases at V and 7 bases at J, with 21 bases between. The CDR3 is made up of 15 amino acids. In germline, CDR1 is SGHDT, CDR2 YYEEEE. The CDR3 bases are TGTGCCAGCAGCCCCGACCGGGACATCGGGACGGAGCAGTACTTC. As protein: CASSPDRDIGTEQYF.

This clone was counted only a few times. The V gene is TRBV19, the J gene TRBJ1-2; TRBD1 agrees at 9 bases. V trimming: 5 bases; J trimming: 5 bases; junction bases outside the gene matches: 6. There are 14 residues in the CDR3. Germline CDR1 and CDR2: LNHDA and SQIVND (reference sequence). The CDR3 region is CASSPGQGNYGYTF. CDR3 bases: TGTGCCAGTAGTCCGGGACAGGGAAATTATGGCTACACCTTC.

Ten or more counts support this clone. This sequence joins TRBV2 and TRBJ1-1, with D tentatively TRBD1 (5 bases). Between the trimmed V and J ends, which lost 5 bases and 4 bases, there was a span of 11 bases. The germline V gene encodes CDR1 SNHLY and CDR2 FYNNEI. This CDR3 has 13 residues. CDR3 bases: TGTGCCAGCAGTTGGGGGGAAAGCACTGAAGCTTTCTTT. This encodes CASSWGESTEAFF.

There are many counts of this clone. The chain carries TRBV29-1 and TRBJ2-7; 7 bases match TRBD2. Trimming removed 6 bases from V and 7 bases from J; junction bases left unmatched: 15. The germline V gene encodes CDR1 SQVTM and CDR2 ANQGSEA. The CDR3 sequence is 14 residues long. The CDR3 DNA follows: TGCAGCGTCCCAGGACTAGTCCTTCCTGGGGAGCAGTACTTC. It translates to CSVPGLVLPGEQYF.

The chain uses TRBV28 and TRBJ2-5; possible D gene TRBD1, 5 bases. The CDR3 runs to 14 residues. Trimming removed 8 bases from V and 4 bases from J, with 17 bases in between. From germline, CDR1 is MDHEN and CDR2 SYDVKM. CDR3 nucleotide sequence: TGTGCCAGCGAAAGGGGATCTCTGTCAGAGACCCAGTACTTC. Translated: CASERGSLSETQYF.

This clone was found a few times. J is TRBJ1-2 and V is TRBV19, with D possibly matching TRBD1 (5 bases). V gave up 5 bases and J gave up 6 bases, with 10 bases separating them. In germline, CDR1 is LNHDA, CDR2 SQIVND (reference sequence). The CDR3 has 12 residues. The CDR3: CASSWTQNGYTF. CDR3 coding DNA: TGTGCCAGTAGTTGGACACAAAATGGCTACACCTTC.

The chain is built from TRBV3-1 (or the pseudogene TRBV3-2) and TRBJ1-5, with D maybe TRBD1 (5 bases). Looked up from germline, CDR1 is LGHDT and CDR2 is YNNKEL (reference sequence). V was shortened by 0 bases and J by 6 bases, with 6 bases between the two germline ends. The CDR3 consists of 13 residues. This CDR3 reads CASSQDRAQPQHF. The DNA for the CDR3 is TGTGCCAGCAGCCAAGACAGGGCTCAGCCCCAGCATTTT.